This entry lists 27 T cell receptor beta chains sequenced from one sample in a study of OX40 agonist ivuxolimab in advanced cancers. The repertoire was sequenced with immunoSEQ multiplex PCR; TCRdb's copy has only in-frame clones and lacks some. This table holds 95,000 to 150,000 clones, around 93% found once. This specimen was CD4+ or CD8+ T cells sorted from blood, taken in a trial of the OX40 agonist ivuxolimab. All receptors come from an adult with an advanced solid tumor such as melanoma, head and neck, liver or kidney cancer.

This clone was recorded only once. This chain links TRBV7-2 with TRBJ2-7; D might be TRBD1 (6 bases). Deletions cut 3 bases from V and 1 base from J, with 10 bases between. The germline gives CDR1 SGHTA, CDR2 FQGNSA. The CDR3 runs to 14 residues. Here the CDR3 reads CASSFSGVSYEQYF. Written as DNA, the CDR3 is TGTGCCAGCAGCTTTTCAGGGGTGTCCTACGAGCAGTACTTC.

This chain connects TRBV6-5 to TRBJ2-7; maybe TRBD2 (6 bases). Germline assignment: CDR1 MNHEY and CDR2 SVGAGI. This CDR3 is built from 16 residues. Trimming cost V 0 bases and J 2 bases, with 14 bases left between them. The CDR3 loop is CASSYSGSGGAYEQYF. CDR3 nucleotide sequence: TGTGCCAGCAGTTACTCAGGCTCGGGCGGGGCCTACGAGCAGTACTTC.

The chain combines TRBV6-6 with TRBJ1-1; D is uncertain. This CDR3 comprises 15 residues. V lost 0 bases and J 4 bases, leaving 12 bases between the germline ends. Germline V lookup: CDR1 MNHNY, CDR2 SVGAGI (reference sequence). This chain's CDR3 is CASSYSTQGSTEAFF. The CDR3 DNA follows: TGTGCCAGCAGTTACTCGACACAAGGCTCCACTGAAGCTTTCTTT.

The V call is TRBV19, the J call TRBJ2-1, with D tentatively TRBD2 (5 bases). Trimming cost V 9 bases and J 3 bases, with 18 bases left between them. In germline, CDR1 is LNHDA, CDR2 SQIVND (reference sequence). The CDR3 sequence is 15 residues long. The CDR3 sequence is CASREGLTGYNEQFF. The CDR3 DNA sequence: TGTGCCAGCAGAGAGGGCTTGACGGGCTACAATGAGCAGTTCTTC.

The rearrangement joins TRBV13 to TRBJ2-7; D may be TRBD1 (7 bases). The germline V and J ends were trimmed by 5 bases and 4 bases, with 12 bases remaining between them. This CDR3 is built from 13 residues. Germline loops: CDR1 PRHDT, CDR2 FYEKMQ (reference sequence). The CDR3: CASSLRGEYEQYF. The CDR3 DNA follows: TGTGCCAGCAGCCTCAGGGGGGAATACGAGCAGTACTTC.

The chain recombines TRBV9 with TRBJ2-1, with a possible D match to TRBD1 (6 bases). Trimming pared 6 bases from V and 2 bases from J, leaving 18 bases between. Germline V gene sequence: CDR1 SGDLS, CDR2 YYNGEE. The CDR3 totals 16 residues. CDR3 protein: CASTLLQGTTYNEQFF. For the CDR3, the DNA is TGTGCCAGCACCCTGTTACAGGGTACTACCTACAATGAGCAGTTCTTC.

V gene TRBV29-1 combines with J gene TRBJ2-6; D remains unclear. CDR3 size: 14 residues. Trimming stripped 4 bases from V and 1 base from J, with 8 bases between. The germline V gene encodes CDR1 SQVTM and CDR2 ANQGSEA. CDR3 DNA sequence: TGCAGCGTTGCAATGGGGTCTGGGGCCAACGTCCTGACTTTC. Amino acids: CSVAMGSGANVLTF.

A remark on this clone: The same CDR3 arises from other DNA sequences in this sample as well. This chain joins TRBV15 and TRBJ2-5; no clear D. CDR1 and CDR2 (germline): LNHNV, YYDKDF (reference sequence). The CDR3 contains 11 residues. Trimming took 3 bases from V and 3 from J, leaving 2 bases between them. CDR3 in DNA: TGTGCCACCAGCAGGGAAGAGACCCAGTACTTC. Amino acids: CATSREETQYF.

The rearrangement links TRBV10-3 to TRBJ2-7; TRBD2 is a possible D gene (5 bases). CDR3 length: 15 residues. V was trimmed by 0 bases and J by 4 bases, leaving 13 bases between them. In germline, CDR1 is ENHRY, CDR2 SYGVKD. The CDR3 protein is CAISESRGWAYEQYF. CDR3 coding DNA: TGTGCCATCAGTGAGTCACGGGGATGGGCTTACGAGCAGTACTTC.

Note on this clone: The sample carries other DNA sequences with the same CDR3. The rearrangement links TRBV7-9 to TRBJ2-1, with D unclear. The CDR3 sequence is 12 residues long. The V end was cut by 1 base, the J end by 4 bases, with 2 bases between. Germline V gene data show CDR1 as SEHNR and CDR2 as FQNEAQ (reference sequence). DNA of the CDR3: TGTGCCAGCAGCTTAGATTACAATGAGCAGTTCTTC. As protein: CASSLDYNEQFF.

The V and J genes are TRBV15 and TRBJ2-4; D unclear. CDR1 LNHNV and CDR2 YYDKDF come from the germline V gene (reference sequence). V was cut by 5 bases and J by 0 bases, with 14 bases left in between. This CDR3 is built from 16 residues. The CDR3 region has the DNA TGTGCCACCAGCGACGTAACGAGGAGAGCCAAAAACATTCAGTACTTC. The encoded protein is CATSDVTRRAKNIQYF.

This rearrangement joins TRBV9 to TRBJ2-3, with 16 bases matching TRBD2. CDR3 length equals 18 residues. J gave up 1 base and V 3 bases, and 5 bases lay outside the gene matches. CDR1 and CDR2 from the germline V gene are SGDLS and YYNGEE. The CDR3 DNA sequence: TGTGCCAGCAGCGCCGGGACTAGCGGGAGGGCCGGCACAGATACGCAGTATTTT. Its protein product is CASSAGTSGRAGTDTQYF.

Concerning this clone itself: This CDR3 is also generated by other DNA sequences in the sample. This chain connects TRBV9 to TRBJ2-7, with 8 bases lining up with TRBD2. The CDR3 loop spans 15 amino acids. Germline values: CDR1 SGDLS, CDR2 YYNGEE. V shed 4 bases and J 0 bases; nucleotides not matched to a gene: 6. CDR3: CASSLLAGPSYEQYF. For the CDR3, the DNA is TGTGCCAGCAGCCTTCTAGCGGGCCCCTCCTACGAGCAGTACTTC.

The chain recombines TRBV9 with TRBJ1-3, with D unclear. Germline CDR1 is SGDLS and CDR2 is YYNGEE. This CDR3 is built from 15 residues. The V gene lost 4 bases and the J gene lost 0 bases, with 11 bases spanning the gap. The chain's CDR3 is CASSKVADSGNTIYF. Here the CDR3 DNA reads TGTGCCAGCAGCAAGGTGGCGGACTCTGGAAACACCATATATTTT.

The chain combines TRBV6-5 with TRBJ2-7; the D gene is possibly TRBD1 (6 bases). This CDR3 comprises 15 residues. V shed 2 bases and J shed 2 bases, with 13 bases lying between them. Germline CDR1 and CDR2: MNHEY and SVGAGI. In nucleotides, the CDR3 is TGTGCCAGCAGTTACAGGTCGAGGGGGACCTACGAGCAGTACTTC. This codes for CASSYRSRGTYEQYF.

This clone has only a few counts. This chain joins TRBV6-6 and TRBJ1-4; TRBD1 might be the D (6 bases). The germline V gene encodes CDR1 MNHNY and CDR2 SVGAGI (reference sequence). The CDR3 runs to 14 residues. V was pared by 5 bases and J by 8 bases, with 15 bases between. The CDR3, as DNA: TGTGCCAGCAGTGGATTACAGGGACGGGAAAAACTGTTTTTT. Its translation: CASSGLQGREKLFF.

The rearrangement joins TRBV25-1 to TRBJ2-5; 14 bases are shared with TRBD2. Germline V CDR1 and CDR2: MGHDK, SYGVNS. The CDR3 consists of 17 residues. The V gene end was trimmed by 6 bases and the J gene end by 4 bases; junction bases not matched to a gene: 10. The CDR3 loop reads CASSLGLAGAVGETQYF. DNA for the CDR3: TGTGCCAGCAGCTTGGGACTAGCGGGAGCCGTGGGAGAGACCCAGTACTTC. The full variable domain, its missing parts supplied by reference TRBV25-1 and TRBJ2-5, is EADIYQTPRYLVIGTGKKITLECSQTMGHDKMYWYQQDPGMELHLIHYSYGVNSTEKGDLSSESTVSRIRTEHFPLTLESARPSHTSQYLCASSLGLAGAVGETQYFGPGTRLLVL.

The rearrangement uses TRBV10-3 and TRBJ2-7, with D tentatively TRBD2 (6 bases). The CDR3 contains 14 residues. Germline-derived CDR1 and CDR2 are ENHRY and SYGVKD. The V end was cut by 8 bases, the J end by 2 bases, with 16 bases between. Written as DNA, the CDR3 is TGTGCCATCGGCGGGGACGTCTCACCCTACGAGCAGTACTTC. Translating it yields CAIGGDVSPYEQYF.

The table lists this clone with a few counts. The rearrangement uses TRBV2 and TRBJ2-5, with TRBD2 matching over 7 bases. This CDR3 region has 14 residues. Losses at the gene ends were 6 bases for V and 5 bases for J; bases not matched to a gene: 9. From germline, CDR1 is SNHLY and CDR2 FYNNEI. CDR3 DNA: TGTGCCAGCAGGGGCGGGAGTCGATATGAGACCCAGTACTTC. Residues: CASRGGSRYETQYF.

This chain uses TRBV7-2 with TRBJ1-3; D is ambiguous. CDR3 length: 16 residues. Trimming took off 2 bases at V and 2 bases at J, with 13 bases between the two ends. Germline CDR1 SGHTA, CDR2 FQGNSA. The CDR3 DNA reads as TGTGCCAGCAGCTTAAATCCCCCCAGCGCTGGAAACACCATATATTTT. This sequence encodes CASSLNPPSAGNTIYF.

CDR3 region: CASKAGTGFSYEQYF. In nucleotides, the CDR3 is TGTGCCAGCAAGGCCGGGACAGGGTTCTCCTACGAGCAGTACTTC. The V and J genes are TRBV28 and TRBJ2-7; 9 bases fit TRBD1. CDR1 and CDR2 from the germline V gene are MDHEN and SYDVKM. J lost 0 bases, V lost 7 bases, and 7 bases had no gene match. The CDR3 covers 15 residues.

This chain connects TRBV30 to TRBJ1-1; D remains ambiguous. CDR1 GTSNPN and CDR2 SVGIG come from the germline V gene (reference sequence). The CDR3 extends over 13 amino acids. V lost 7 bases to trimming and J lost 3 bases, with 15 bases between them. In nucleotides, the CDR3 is TGTGCCTACTCAAAGGGTGGGGACACTGAAGCTTTCTTT. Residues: CAYSKGGDTEAFF.

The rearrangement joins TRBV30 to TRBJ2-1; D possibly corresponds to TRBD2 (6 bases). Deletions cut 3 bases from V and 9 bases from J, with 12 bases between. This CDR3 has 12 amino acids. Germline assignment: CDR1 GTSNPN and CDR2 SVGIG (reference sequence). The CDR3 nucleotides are TGTGCCTGGAGGGTCCAGGGAGGTGAGCAGTTCTTC. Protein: CAWRVQGGEQFF. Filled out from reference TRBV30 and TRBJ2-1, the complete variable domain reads SQTIHQWPATLVQPVGSPLSLECTVEGTSNPNLYWYRQAAGRGLQLLFYSVGIGQISSEVPQNLSASRPQDRQFILSSKKLLLSDSGFYLCAWRVQGGEQFFGPGTRLTVL.

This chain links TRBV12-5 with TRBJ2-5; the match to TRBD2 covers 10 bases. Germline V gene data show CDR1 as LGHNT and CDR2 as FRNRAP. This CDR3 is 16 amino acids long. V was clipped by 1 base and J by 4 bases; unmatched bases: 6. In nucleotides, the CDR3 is TGTGCTAGTGGTTTGGGGCAAGTAGCGGGAGGAGAGACCCAGTACTTC. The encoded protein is CASGLGQVAGGETQYF.

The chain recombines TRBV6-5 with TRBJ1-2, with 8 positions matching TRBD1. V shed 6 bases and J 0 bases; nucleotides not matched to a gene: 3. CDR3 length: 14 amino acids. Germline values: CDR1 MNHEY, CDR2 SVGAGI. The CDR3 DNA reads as TGTGCCAGCAGCAGACAGGGGTCTAACTATGGCTACACCTTC. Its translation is CASSRQGSNYGYTF.

CDR3 protein: CATSSGGSTKNIQYF. The CDR3 region has the DNA TGTGCCACCAGCAGTGGGGGTTCAACCAAAAACATTCAGTACTTC. The rearrangement joins TRBV15 to TRBJ2-4, with D perhaps TRBD1 or TRBD2 (5 bases each). CDR3 length: 15 amino acids. The V and J ends lost 3 bases and 2 bases respectively, with 11 bases between them. Germline-derived CDR1 and CDR2 are LNHNV and YYDKDF (reference sequence).

The CDR3, as DNA: TGTGCCAGCAGCCCCCGGACAGTTCTCTACGAGCAGTACTTC. Encoded protein: CASSPRTVLYEQYF. V and J are TRBV7-8 and TRBJ2-5, with a tentative D call TRBD1 (6 bases). The last part of the DNA fits TRBJ2-7 better; the J call may be wrong. Germline lookup yields CDR1 SGHVS and CDR2 FQNEAQ. The CDR3 is made up of 14 amino acids.